The entry below describes one T cell receptor (beta chain). These data originate in a study of blood T cell repertoires in COVID-19. Profiling relied on immunoSEQ multiplex PCR, and the TCRdb table lists in-frame clones only, not all of them. The sample yields more than 200,000 clones, about 80% seen once. The CDR3 sequence is 14 residues long. V lost 0 bases and J lost 9, with 9 bases in between. The germline V gene has CDR1 MNHEY and CDR2 SMNVEV (reference sequence). This TCR was sampled from a man in his sixties who had recovered from COVID-19. This chain uses TRBV27 with TRBJ1-6; D gene uncertain. The sample was PBMCs or T cells enriched from blood (not recorded which). In DNA, the CDR3 is TGTGCCAGCAGTTTATCCACGACGGGTTCACCCCTCCACTTT. As protein: CASSLSTTGSPLHF.